The 5 T cell receptor beta chains in this list originate from one sample, sequenced in a study of cytomegalovirus exposure and HLA in healthy donors. Here immunoSEQ multiplex PCR was the method, and the copy in TCRdb shows in-frame clones only, minus some. The sample carries 260,000 or so clones, 90% recorded once. Sequences were obtained from PBMCs. The receptors derive from a woman in her twenties or thirties in good health and CMV-seronegative.

The chain joins TRBV5-1 to TRBJ2-3, with D tentatively TRBD1 (5 bases). CDR1 and CDR2 from the germline V gene are SGHRS and YFSETQ. This CDR3 comprises 17 residues. Trimming cost V 6 bases and J 2 bases, with 22 bases left between them. CDR3 bases: TGCGCCAGCAACAAGGGGCGGATCACCCACCTCACAGATACGCAGTATTTT. It translates to CASNKGRITHLTDTQYF.

This clone is a singleton in its sample. The CDR3 DNA follows: TGCGCCAGCAGCCCGGGGACAGGCCCCTACGAGCAGTACTTC. This translates into CASSPGTGPYEQYF. V gene TRBV5-1 combines with J gene TRBJ2-7; 8 bases are shared with TRBD1. The length of the CDR3 is 14 residues. Germline CDR1 reads SGHRS; CDR2 reads YFSETQ. V lost 4 bases and J lost 2; bases outside the gene matches: 5.

The chain has TRBV10-3 and TRBJ2-7; D is perhaps TRBD1 (5 bases). The length of the CDR3 is 14 residues. With 7 bases removed from V and 3 bases from J, the gap between germline ends came to 16 bases. Germline CDR1 is ENHRY and CDR2 is SYGVKD. In nucleotides, the CDR3 is TGTGCCATCATCATACGTAGGACATACTACGAGCAGTACTTC. This translates into CAIIIRRTYYEQYF.

This clone was observed a few times. This CDR3 is also generated by other DNA sequences in the sample. CDR3 sequence (DNA): TGTGCCAGCAGCCAGGGACAATACACCGGGGAGCTGTTTTTT. It translates to CASSQGQYTGELFF. The chain couples TRBV4-2 to TRBJ2-2, with D possibly TRBD1 on 6 matching bases. This CDR3 has 14 amino acids. CDR1 and CDR2 (germline): LGHNA, YNFKEQ. The V and J ends lost 3 bases and 3 bases respectively, with 8 bases between them.

J is TRBJ2-2 and V is TRBV18; D not resolved. The germline gives CDR1 KGHSH, CDR2 LQKENI. Deletions cut 4 bases from V and 3 bases from J, with 3 bases between. There are 12 residues in the CDR3. The CDR3 DNA reads TGTGCCAGCTCACGGTACACCGGGGAGCTGTTTTTT. Amino acid sequence: CASSRYTGELFF.